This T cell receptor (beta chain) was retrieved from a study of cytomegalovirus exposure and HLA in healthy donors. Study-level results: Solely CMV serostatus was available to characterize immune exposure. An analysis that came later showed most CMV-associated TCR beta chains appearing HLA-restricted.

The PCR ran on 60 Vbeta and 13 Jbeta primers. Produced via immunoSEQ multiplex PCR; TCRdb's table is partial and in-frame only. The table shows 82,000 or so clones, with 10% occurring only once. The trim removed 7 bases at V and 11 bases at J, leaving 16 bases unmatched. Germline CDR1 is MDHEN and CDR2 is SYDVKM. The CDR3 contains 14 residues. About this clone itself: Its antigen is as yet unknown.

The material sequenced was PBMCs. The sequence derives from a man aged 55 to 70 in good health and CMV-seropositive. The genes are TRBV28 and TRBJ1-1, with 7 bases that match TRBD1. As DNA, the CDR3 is TGTGCCAGCAAGGGGACCGGAAGGGGGCGTGAGGCTTTCTTT. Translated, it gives CASKGTGRGREAFF.